This T cell receptor beta chain was documented in a study of beta chain features in type 1 diabetes. Expressed TCRB transcripts were sequenced after all isolated RNA was converted to cDNA. Sequencing was performed with immunoSEQ multiplex PCR; in TCRdb, only in-frame clones are kept and a portion is missing. The repertoire includes about 290,000 clones, 7.5% to 9.5% of them detected once, and approximately 1% sits in the top ten. CDR1 and CDR2 from the germline V gene are MNHEY and SVGAGI. This CDR3 region has 13 residues. Trimming removed 7 bases from V and 7 bases from J; junction bases left unmatched: 7.

The TCR comes from a woman between 18 and 29 years old in good health. V and J are TRBV6-5 and TRBJ2-7; 10 nucleotides line up with TRBD1. Source material: central memory CD4+ T cells from blood. CDR3 amino acids: CASTRQGAGEQYF. DNA for the CDR3: TGTGCCAGCACTAGACAGGGGGCTGGGGAGCAGTACTTC.